Reported below is one T cell receptor (beta chain). What it recognizes is unknown. This specimen comes from a study of T cell responses to AZD1222 COVID-19 vaccine. Overall study results and limits: Possibly, clonal diversity was underestimated; donors were largely white British and included more females. Only five or six people who got AZD1222 tested seropositive at baseline. No day 14 peak samples; only post-peak repertoires were characterized. Spike-specific TCR breadth rose after two AZD1222 doses, and depth rose as well.

The assay was immunoSEQ multiplex PCR, and TCRdb's table has in-frame clones only and misses some. The data contain about 170,000 clones, 80% to 90% of them seen just once; the ten biggest clones take up about 6.9%. V dropped 0 bases and J dropped 6 bases, with 15 bases sitting between them. Germline V lookup: CDR1 SGHRS, CDR2 YFSETQ. CDR3 length: 15 amino acids. The TCR sequence derives from an adult in good health. This specimen consisted of peripheral blood, obtained on day 0 of AZD1222 vaccination. The chain combines TRBV5-1 with TRBJ1-1; D unresolved. CDR3 in amino acids: CASSLALGTQAEAFF. In nucleotides, the CDR3 is TGCGCCAGCAGCTTGGCCCTGGGCACTCAAGCTGAAGCTTTCTTT.